Detailed here is one TCR beta chain. V lost 0 bases, J lost 3 bases, and 12 bases lay in between. This CDR3 is 16 amino acids long. The germline V gene has CDR1 SGHRS and CDR2 YFSETQ. Patients all relapsed after autologous stem cell transplantation, and there was variation in brentuximab vedotin exposure. This specimen comes from a study of PD-1 blockade in classical Hodgkin lymphoma. The data were produced by immunoSEQ multiplex PCR, yet TCRdb's version contains in-frame clones alone and is incomplete. The data show about 2,100 clones, approximately 85% seen once. This sequence was found in a human donor with classical Hodgkin lymphoma. The V and J genes are TRBV5-1 and TRBJ1-4; TRBD1 might be the D (6 bases). The sample here was peripheral blood mononuclear cells (PBMCs), taken at baseline. CDR3 amino acids: CASSLDRESANEKLFF. DNA for the CDR3: TGCGCCAGCAGCTTGGACAGGGAATCAGCTAATGAAAAACTGTTTTTT.